This T cell receptor beta chain was captured in a study of T cell responses to AZD1222 COVID-19 vaccine. Broader study findings: In a largely white British group with more females than males, clonal diversity was possibly underestimated.

Some clones are missing from TCRdb's copy, which holds only in-frame ones; the method was immunoSEQ multiplex PCR. Found here are some 180,000 clones, 85% to 95% of them singletons; the top ten hold approximately 1.9%. J lost 9 bases, V lost 5 bases, and 6 bases had no gene match. The germline CDR1 and CDR2 sequences are SEHNR and FQNEAQ (reference sequence). The CDR3 contains 13 residues. Remarks on this clone: What it binds is not known.

The source material was peripheral blood, sampled 28 days after the second AZD1222 dose. The clonotype comes from an adult who received the AZD1222 COVID-19 vaccine. This sequence joins TRBV7-9 and TRBJ1-5, with TRBD1 matching over 8 bases. The CDR3 coding sequence is TGTGCCAGCAGCCCAGGGGGCGTAGGGCCCCAGCATTTT. This sequence encodes CASSPGGVGPQHF.